What follows is one TCR beta chain and its context. Primed by a sample-barcoded 5' primer and a J-beta primer mix, a second PCR proceeded for about 6 to 12 cycles. Each cDNA molecule was tagged by a template-switch adaptor that had 12 random nucleotides. One entry per CDR3 protein, called by TCRdb with MiXCR from the 5' RACE reads. The repertoire holds some 880,000 distinct CDR3 sequences, about 36% seen once, with around 13% in the top ten. This sample was included in a study of blood T cells in healthy people across ages. In germline, CDR1 is SNHLY, CDR2 FYNNEI. The V and J ends lost 6 bases and 3 bases respectively, with 12 bases between them. The length of the CDR3 is 13 residues.

This rearrangement joins TRBV2 to TRBJ2-7; the D gene is possibly TRBD2 (5 bases). The specimen sequenced was blood. The TCR originated in a man aged 18 to 35 in good health. CDR3: CASSRRRGYEQYF. The CDR3 DNA reads TGTGCCAGCAGCCGAAGACGGGGCTACGAGCAGTACTTC.